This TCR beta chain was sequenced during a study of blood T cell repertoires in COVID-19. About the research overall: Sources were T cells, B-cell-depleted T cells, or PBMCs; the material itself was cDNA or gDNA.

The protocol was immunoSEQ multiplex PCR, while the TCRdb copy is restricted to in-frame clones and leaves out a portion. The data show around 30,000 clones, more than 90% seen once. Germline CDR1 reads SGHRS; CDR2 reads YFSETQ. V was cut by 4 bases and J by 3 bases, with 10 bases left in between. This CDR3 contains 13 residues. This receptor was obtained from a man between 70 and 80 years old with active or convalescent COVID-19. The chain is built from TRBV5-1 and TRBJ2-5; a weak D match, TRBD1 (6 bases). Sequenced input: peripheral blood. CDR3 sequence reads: CASSPDRKETQYF. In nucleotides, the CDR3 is TGCGCCAGCAGCCCTGACAGGAAAGAGACCCAGTACTTC. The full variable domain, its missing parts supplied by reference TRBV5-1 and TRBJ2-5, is KAGVTQTPRYLIKTRGQQVTLSCSPISGHRSVSWYQQTPGQGLQFLFEYFSETQRNKGNFPGRFSGRQFSNSRSEMNVSTLELGDSALYLCASSPDRKETQYFGPGTRLLVL.